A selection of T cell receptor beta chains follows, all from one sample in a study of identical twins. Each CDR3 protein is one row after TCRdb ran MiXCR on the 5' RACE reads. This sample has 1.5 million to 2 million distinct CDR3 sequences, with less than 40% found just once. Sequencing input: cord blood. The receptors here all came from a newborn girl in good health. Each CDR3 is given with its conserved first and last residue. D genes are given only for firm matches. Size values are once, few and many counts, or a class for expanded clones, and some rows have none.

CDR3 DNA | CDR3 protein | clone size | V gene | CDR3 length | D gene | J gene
TGTGCCAGCAGCCAAGACCCAAAAACTAGCGGTTACAATGAGCAGTTCTTC | CASSQDPKTSGYNEQFF | many | TRBV3-1 | 17 | TRBD2 | TRBJ2-1
TGTGCCACCAACAAGGGAATTTACACTGAAGCTTTCTTT | CATNKGIYTEAFF | few | TRBV6-1 | 13 | . | TRBJ1-1
TGTGCCAGCAGCTCCCCGGGGGCCACAGATACGCAGTATTTT | CASSSPGATDTQYF | few | TRBV7-2 | 14 | . | TRBJ2-3
TGTGCCAGCAGCTTAGATGGTGAGGGTTCACCCCTCCACTTT | CASSLDGEGSPLHF | . | TRBV7-9 | 14 | . | TRBJ1-6
TGTGCCAGCACCACAAAATGGACAGGGGGCTATGGCTACACCTTC | CASTTKWTGGYGYTF | few | TRBV27 | 15 | TRBD1 | TRBJ1-2
TGTGCCAGCAGCCCCCGGACAGGGGTAGTCGGGGAGCTGTTTTTT | CASSPRTGVVGELFF | . | TRBV9 | 15 | TRBD1 | TRBJ2-2
TGCGCCAGCAGCTTGCCCGCCCTCGCCTACCTCCAAGAGACCCAGTACTTC | CASSLPALAYLQETQYF | . | TRBV5-1 | 17 | . | TRBJ2-5
TGCAGTGCGGGAGACAGCGTCACTAATGAAAAACTGTTTTTT | CSAGDSVTNEKLFF | . | TRBV20-1 | 14 | . | TRBJ1-4
TGTGCCAGCAGCCGGACAGCTATCCGGGGAAACATTCAGTACTTC | CASSRTAIRGNIQYF | . | TRBV28 | 15 | . | TRBJ2-4
TGCAGTGCCCCCCTTCGTCCGAGGCCGCCCTACGAGCAGTACTTC | CSAPLRPRPPYEQYF | . | TRBV20-1 | 15 | . | TRBJ2-7
TGTGCCAGCAGTTTAGGGGTTAGTGGGGCCTACGAGCAGTACTTC | CASSLGVSGAYEQYF | few | TRBV12-3/TRBV12-4 | 15 | . | TRBJ2-7
TGCAGTGCTAGAGATATCAGCGGGGGGGCCTATGAGCAGTTCTTC | CSARDISGGAYEQFF | few | TRBV20-1 | 15 | TRBD2 | TRBJ2-1
TGCAGTGCTCGGGGACTAGCTCGGGAGCAGTTCTTC | CSARGLAREQFF | . | TRBV20-1 | 12 | TRBD2 | TRBJ2-1
TGTGCCAGCAGCGTAGAACAGGGACTGAACACTGAAGCTTTCTTT | CASSVEQGLNTEAFF | . | TRBV9 | 15 | . | TRBJ1-1
TGCGCCAGCAGCTTGGCGGGGGCCCGCTCCTACGAGCAGTACTTC | CASSLAGARSYEQYF | few | TRBV5-1 | 15 | . | TRBJ2-7
TGTGCCAGCAGTTTATCGCTCTGGCAGGGCTCTCAGCCCCAGCATTTT | CASSLSLWQGSQPQHF | . | TRBV28 | 16 | . | TRBJ1-5
TGCGCCAGCAGCTTGCGACAGGGAGCAACAGATACGCAGTATTTT | CASSLRQGATDTQYF | many | TRBV5-1 | 15 | TRBD1 | TRBJ2-3
TGTGCCAGCAGTGAAGGGACAGCCTACGAGCAGTACTTC | CASSEGTAYEQYF | many | TRBV6-1 | 13 | . | TRBJ2-7
TGTGCCAGCAGCCAATCGGCTAGCGGGGGATACTACGAGCAGTACTTC | CASSQSASGGYYEQYF | . | TRBV3-1 | 16 | TRBD2 | TRBJ2-7
TGCAGTGTCGGGGGGGTGGCCACTGAAGCTTTCTTT | CSVGGVATEAFF | . | TRBV20-1 | 12 | . | TRBJ1-1
TGTGCCAGCAGTTTTCAAAGTTCGGAAGGGGGAGATACGCAGTATTTT | CASSFQSSEGGDTQYF | few | TRBV27 | 16 | . | TRBJ2-3
TGCCAGCAGCCCCACGCCGGACTGGCCACTGAAGCTTTCTTT | CQQPHAGLATEAFF | few | TRBV11-2 | 14 | . | TRBJ1-1
TGTGCCAGCAGCCCAGAGCGTATAGCCAAAAACATTCAGTACTTC | CASSPERIAKNIQYF | . | TRBV7-2 | 15 | . | TRBJ2-4
TGTGCCAGCGGGGCGGGAACAAAAGAGACCCAGTACTTC | CASGAGTKETQYF | few | TRBV13 | 13 | . | TRBJ2-5
TGTGCCAGTAGTATTTCGGCGGACCAAGAGACCCAGTACTTC | CASSISADQETQYF | . | TRBV19 | 14 | . | TRBJ2-5
TGTGCCATCAGGCGCAGGACAGGGAACACTGAAGCTTTCTTT | CAIRRRTGNTEAFF | . | TRBV10-3 | 14 | TRBD1 | TRBJ1-1
TGCGCCAGCAGCCCTACGGACAGAGCTAACTATGGCTACACCTTC | CASSPTDRANYGYTF | few | TRBV5-1 | 15 | . | TRBJ1-2
TGTGCCACCAGTGATTCCCAGGGGGCAAGGACTCAGCCCCAGCATTTT | CATSDSQGARTQPQHF | . | TRBV24-1 | 16 | TRBD1 | TRBJ1-5
TGTGCCAGCAGCTTAAGTGTCATTGCTAGCACAGATACGCAGTATTTT | CASSLSVIASTDTQYF | . | TRBV7-9 | 16 | . | TRBJ2-3
TGCAGTGAGACGGGACTAGCGTGGGAGACCCAGTACTTC | CSETGLAWETQYF | . | TRBV20-1 | 13 | TRBD2 | TRBJ2-5
TGTGCCAGCAGTCCTCAGGGGCAGGGGGAAGCTTTCTTT | CASSPQGQGEAFF | . | TRBV7-9 | 13 | . | TRBJ1-1
TGCGCCAGCAGCTCCCGGGCACGAGGGGGAACTAATGAAAACCTGTTTTTT | CASSSRARGGTNENLFF | . | TRBV5-1 | 17 | . | TRBJ1-4
TGTGCCAGCAGCCCCTTTAACGCTAACAATGAGCAGTACTTC | CASSPFNANNEQYF | . | TRBV4-2 | 14 | . | TRBJ2-7